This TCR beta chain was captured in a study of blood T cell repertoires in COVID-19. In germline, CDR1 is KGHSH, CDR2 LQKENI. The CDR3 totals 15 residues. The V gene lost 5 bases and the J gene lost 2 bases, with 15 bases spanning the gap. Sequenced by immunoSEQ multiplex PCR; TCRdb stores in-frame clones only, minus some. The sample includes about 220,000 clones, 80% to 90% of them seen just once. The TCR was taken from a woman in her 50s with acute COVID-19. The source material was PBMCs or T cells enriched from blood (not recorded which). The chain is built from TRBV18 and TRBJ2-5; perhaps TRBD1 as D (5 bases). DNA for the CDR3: TGTGCCAGCTCAATGAGACAGCCCCTACAAGAGACCCAGTACTTC. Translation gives CASSMRQPLQETQYF.